This T cell receptor beta chain was obtained from a study of cytomegalovirus exposure and HLA in healthy donors. In the PCR, 60 Vbeta and 13 Jbeta primers were used. In the study's own analysis: Counted up in a later analysis, unique TCR beta chains came to some 82 million, with some 9.9 million shared. Profiling relied on immunoSEQ multiplex PCR, and the TCRdb table lists in-frame clones only, not all of them. V, J and clone size were drawn from that table, and D and trimming were deduced from the DNA. This sample has just over 80,000 clones, with under 80% found just once. General study points: After further analysis at a later stage, under 20,000 TCR beta sequences were associated with HLA alleles at 0.05 false discovery rate.

Trimming removed 5 bases at V and 7 bases at J, with 24 bases between. The CDR3 loop spans 16 amino acids. Germline CDR1 and CDR2: SGHVS and FNYEAQ. On this clone itself: Its antigen is not known.

Material: PBMCs. This chain connects TRBV7-6 to TRBJ2-7, with TRBD2 as a possible D gene (5 bases). The TCR originated in a man between 18 and 29 years old in good health and CMV-seropositive. Written as DNA, the CDR3 is TGTGCCAGCAGCCTGAAGTCGTCCGCTGATAGAGGGGAGCAGTACTTC. Translation: CASSLKSSADRGEQYF.